This TCR beta chain was documented in a study of T cells in Graves' hyperthyroidism and ophthalmopathy. This clonotype was counted ten times or more. The CDR3 regions of TCR beta were amplified from RNA transcripts. Researchers ran a first-round RT-PCR on the TCR CDR3 using the HTBI primer set. A single record per CDR3 protein comes from TCRdb applying MiXCR to the multiplex PCR reads. The sample records 350,000 to 400,000 distinct CDR3 sequences, roughly 19% being singletons. The CDR3 spans 14 residues. Trimming stripped 2 bases from V and 6 bases from J, with 13 bases between. This TCR was sampled from a woman younger than 30 with Graves' hyperthyroidism. V and J are TRBV12-3 or TRBV12-4 and TRBJ1-1; D not resolved. Sequenced sample: blood. CDR3 sequence: CASSLYLRRAEAFF. As DNA, the CDR3 is TGTGCCAGCAGTTTATATCTCCGTCGCGCTGAAGCTTTCTTT.